Below, 3 T cell receptor beta chains from the same sample are listed, as sequenced in a study of blood T cell repertoires in COVID-19. The method was immunoSEQ multiplex PCR; TCRdb's version includes in-frame clones alone and lacks a portion of them. This sample yields about 140,000 clones, of which about four fifths are seen a single time; around 8.2% belongs to the top ten. The sequenced sample was peripheral blood. Receptor source: a human donor in a cohort sampled during active COVID-19.

The rearrangement links TRBV7-9 to TRBJ2-1; D is perhaps TRBD2 (6 bases). Germline CDR1 is SEHNR and CDR2 is FQNEAQ (reference sequence). V was cut by 1 base and J by 0 bases, with 13 bases left in between. There are 17 residues in the CDR3. The DNA of the CDR3 is TGTGCCAGCAGCTTAGGGAGGGACGGAAGCTCCTACAATGAGCAGTTCTTC. This sequence encodes CASSLGRDGSSYNEQFF.

This clone was picked up a small number of times. The V gene is TRBV18, the J gene TRBJ1-1, with D uncertain. V was shortened by 2 bases and J by 1 base, with 14 bases between the two germline ends. Germline values: CDR1 KGHSH, CDR2 LQKENI. The CDR3 sequence is 16 residues long. The CDR3 here is CASSPTISEGNTEAFF. CDR3 nucleotide sequence: TGTGCCAGCTCACCAACGATCTCGGAGGGGAACACTGAAGCTTTCTTT.

This clone has just one count. The V gene is TRBV3-1 (or the pseudogene TRBV3-2), the J gene TRBJ2-7; 8 bases map to TRBD2. Per the germline V gene, CDR1 is LGHDT and CDR2 is YNNKEL (reference sequence). CDR3 size: 17 residues. The J segment lost 1 base and the V segment lost 4 bases, leaving 12 bases of the junction unmatched. CDR3 sequence (DNA): TGTGCCAGCAGCCCGTCCCTAACTAGCGGAATTTCCTACGAGCAGTACTTC. It yields the protein CASSPSLTSGISYEQYF.